This T cell receptor beta chain emerged from a study of tumor-infiltrating lymphocytes in primary liver carcinoma. Study-wide context: Surgeons treated the primary liver carcinoma of the patients by surgical resection.

This clonotype was counted only a few times. The antigen remains unidentified. The authors took blood RNA from unsorted whole blood and also extracted germline DNA. TCR beta cDNA was prepared out of approximately 470 ng total RNA by means of a constant-region primer. Amplification in three nested multiplex PCR rounds with slightly modified ARM-PCR gave rise to TCR beta libraries. TRBV1-TRBV30 forward and Cbeta reverse primers drove the first two roughly 10-cycle rounds. One entry per CDR3 protein, called by TCRdb with MiXCR from the multiplex PCR reads. The sample has 150,000 to 200,000 distinct CDR3 sequences; about 60% are singletons. Overall study results and limits: The study found a significantly higher top-250-clone fraction in tumors than in blood (p = 0.039).

The V gene lost 3 bases and the J gene lost 9 bases, with 12 bases spanning the gap. The CDR3 spans 13 residues. The germline gives CDR1 SGHDN, CDR2 FVKESK. This chain links TRBV14 with TRBJ2-1, with a weak D call TRBD2 (5 bases). The sequencing input was peripheral blood. The TCR comes from a man in his forties or fifties with primary liver carcinoma and hepatitis B virus infection. CDR3 sequence: CASSQTLGSEQFF. Written as DNA, the CDR3 is TGTGCCAGCAGCCAGACCTTGGGGAGTGAGCAGTTCTTC.